Reported below is one TCR beta chain. The genes and germline here are from mouse. The read halts 1 residue ahead of the CDR3 end, with the missing end drawn from the germline J gene. These data originate in a study of tissue T cells after allogeneic stem cell transplantation. TCRdb's table, derived via immunoSEQ multiplex PCR, lists solely in-frame clones and lacks some. The sample consists of roughly 4,200 clones, around 50% of them appearing once. Germline lookup yields CDR1 FNHDT and CDR2 SITEND (reference sequence). The CDR3 is made up of 16 amino acids. V lost 2 bases to trimming and J lost 0 bases, with 13 bases between them. Specified time point: mouse harvest day 7 after allogeneic transplant. Each mouse received 10^7 T-cell-depleted marrow cells plus 10^6 splenic CD5+ T cells by tail vein.

The chain links TRBV19 to TRBJ2-4; the D gene is possibly TRBD2 (6 bases). Input material: lymph node tissue. This clonotype originated in a female BALB/c mouse given C57BL/6 T cells with graft-versus-host disease after an allogeneic hematopoietic cell transplant. The CDR3 bases that were read are TGTGCCAGCAGTATCGGCCTGGGGCGAAGTCAAAACACCTTGTAC. Its translation is CASSIGLGRSQNTLY. The CDR3 in its entirety is CASSIGLGRSQNTLYF.